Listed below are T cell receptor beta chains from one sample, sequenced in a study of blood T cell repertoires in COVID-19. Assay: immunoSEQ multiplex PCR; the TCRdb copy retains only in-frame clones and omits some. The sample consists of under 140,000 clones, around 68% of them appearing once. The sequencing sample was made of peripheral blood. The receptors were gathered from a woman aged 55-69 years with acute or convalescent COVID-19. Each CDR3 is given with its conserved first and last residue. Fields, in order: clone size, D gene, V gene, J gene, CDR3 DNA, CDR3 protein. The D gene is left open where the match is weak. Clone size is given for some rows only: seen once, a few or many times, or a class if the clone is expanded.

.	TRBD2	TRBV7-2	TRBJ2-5	TGTGCCAGCAGTCCGACTAGCGGGGGATGGAAGACCCAGTACTTC	CASSPTSGGWKTQYF
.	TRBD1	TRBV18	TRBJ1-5	TGTGCCAGCTCACCACGGGACAGGGGGAGGGTTAATCAGCCCCAGCATTTT	CASSPRDRGRVNQPQHF
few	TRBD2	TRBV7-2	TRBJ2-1	TGTGCCAGCAGCTTCGTAGCGGGGGGCCGGGACACTGAGCAGTTCTTC	CASSFVAGGRDTEQFF
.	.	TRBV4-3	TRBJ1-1	TGCGCCAGCAGCCTCGGGACTGAAGCTTTCTTT	CASSLGTEAFF
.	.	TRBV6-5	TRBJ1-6	TGTGCCAGCAGTTATGGCCAGGACAGCGGTTCACCCCTCCACTTT	CASSYGQDSGSPLHF
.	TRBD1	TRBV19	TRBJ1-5	TGTGCCAGTAGTAAACAGGGGTGGGAGAATCAGCCCCAGCATTTT	CASSKQGWENQPQHF
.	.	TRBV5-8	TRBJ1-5	TGTGCCAGCAGCTTGGGGAGTCTCAATCAGCCCCAGCATTTT	CASSLGSLNQPQHF
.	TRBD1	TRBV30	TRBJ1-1	TGTGCCTGGAGTGTATTAGGACAGGGTGAAGCTTTCTTT	CAWSVLGQGEAFF
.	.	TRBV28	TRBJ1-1	TGTGCCAGCAGTTTTCAGGGCGGGAACACTGAAGCTTTCTTT	CASSFQGGNTEAFF
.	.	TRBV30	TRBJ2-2	TGTGCCTGGAGTACCGCGCGGAACACCGGGGAGCTGTTTTTT	CAWSTARNTGELFF
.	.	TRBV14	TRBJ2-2	TGTGCCAGCAGCCAATTTAAGGAGCTGTTTTTT	CASSQFKELFF
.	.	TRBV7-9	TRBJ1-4	TGTGCCAGCAGCTTAAGTCTAGGAAATGAAAAACTGTTTTTT	CASSLSLGNEKLFF